This TCR beta chain stems from a study of OX40 agonist ivuxolimab in advanced cancers. The assay was immunoSEQ multiplex PCR, and TCRdb's table has in-frame clones only and misses some. The table shows some 79,000 clones, with more than 85% occurring only once. This CDR3 comprises 13 residues. Per the germline V gene, CDR1 is SGHTA and CDR2 is FQGNSA. V gave up 7 bases and J gave up 5 bases, with 14 bases separating them. The J gene is TRBJ1-1, the V gene TRBV7-2; perhaps TRBD1 as D (5 bases). This receptor was obtained from an adult with an advanced solid tumor such as melanoma, head and neck, liver or kidney cancer. Sequencing was performed on CD4+ or CD8+ T cells sorted from blood, taken in a trial of the OX40 agonist ivuxolimab. In nucleotides, the CDR3 is TGTGCCAGCAACAATGGGAGGGGAACTGAAGCTTTCTTT. Translation gives CASNNGRGTEAFF.